Below, 8 T cell receptor beta chains from the same sample are listed, as sequenced in a study of T cells after posttransplantation cyclophosphamide. Sequencing used immunoSEQ multiplex PCR; TCRdb keeps in-frame clones, though not all of them. This sample has about 22,000 clones, with 89% found just once. Sampled 1 year posttransplant, controls received myeloablative marrow transplants, methotrexate and a calcineurin inhibitor. Sequencing used PBMCs, obtained after an allogeneic stem cell transplant with a calcineurin inhibitor and methotrexate. The receptors shown here come from a female patient in her fifties or sixties who received an allogeneic stem cell transplant from an unrelated donor, was CMV-positive, and had chronic GVHD only. Some T cells may be provided by the graft donor.

The chain joins TRBV28 to TRBJ2-2, with D perhaps TRBD1 (5 bases). In germline, CDR1 is MDHEN, CDR2 SYDVKM. The CDR3 extends over 15 amino acids. The V gene lost 2 bases and the J gene lost 6 bases, with 13 bases spanning the gap. The CDR3 reads CASSLGASSAGELFF. The CDR3 DNA reads TGTGCCAGCAGTTTAGGGGCAAGTTCGGCCGGGGAGCTGTTTTTT.

This chain uses TRBV10-3 with TRBJ1-3; TRBD1 matches 10 bases. There are 14 residues in the CDR3. Germline assignment: CDR1 ENHRY and CDR2 SYGVKD. V was clipped by 8 bases and J by 3 bases; unmatched bases: 4. Here the CDR3 reads CAIRQGADGNTIYF. For the CDR3, the DNA is TGTGCCATCCGACAGGGGGCGGATGGAAACACCATATATTTT.

This clone was seen a handful of times. The J gene is TRBJ1-3, the V gene TRBV23-1; D is unclear. TRBV23-1 falls under the ORF class, with uncertain function. This CDR3 has 18 amino acids. V lost 0 bases and J lost 3, with 18 bases in between. The CDR3 DNA sequence: TGCGCCAGCAGTCAATCGAAGAGCCCGGAGTTGCGTGGAAACACCATATATTTT. Protein product: CASSQSKSPELRGNTIYF.

The J gene is TRBJ1-1, the V gene TRBV5-1; the match to TRBD1 covers 7 bases. Germline-derived CDR1 and CDR2 are SGHRS and YFSETQ. The V segment lost 4 bases and the J segment 2 bases; nucleotides outside the gene matches: 20. CDR3 length: 19 residues. CDR3 in DNA: TGCGCCAGCAGCCAAATCCCTCCGGGGGCGCAGGGGGGAAACACTGAAGCTTTCTTT. Its protein is CASSQIPPGAQGGNTEAFF.

This chain connects TRBV7-3 to TRBJ1-1; tentative D call: TRBD1 (5 bases). The V end was cut by 2 bases, the J end by 1 base, with 8 bases between. CDR1 is SGHTA and CDR2 is FQGTGA in the germline V gene. The CDR3 totals 14 residues. The CDR3 protein is CASSLGGENTEAFF. In nucleotides, the CDR3 is TGTGCCAGCAGCTTAGGGGGGGAGAACACTGAAGCTTTCTTT. The full variable domain, rest sourced from reference TRBV7-3 and TRBJ1-1, is GAGVSQTPSNKVTEKGKYVELRCDPISGHTALYWYRQSLGQGPEFLIYFQGTGAADDSGLPNDRFFAVRPEGSVSTLKIQRTERGDSAVYLCASSLGGENTEAFFGQGTRLTVV.

This rearrangement joins TRBV10-3 to TRBJ2-2, with D perhaps matching TRBD1 (6 bases). The CDR3 runs to 16 residues. Trimming took 4 bases from V and 1 from J, leaving 13 bases between them. CDR1 ENHRY and CDR2 SYGVKD come from the germline V gene. CDR3 in amino acids: CAISVDSPRNTGELFF. CDR3 nucleotides: TGTGCCATCAGTGTGGACAGCCCACGGAACACCGGGGAGCTGTTTTTT.

This rearrangement joins TRBV2 to TRBJ1-1; D might be TRBD1 (5 bases). Germline assignment: CDR1 SNHLY and CDR2 FYNNEI. V lost 7 bases and J 8 bases, leaving 11 bases between the germline ends. The CDR3 spans 11 residues. This CDR3 reads CASTQGLEAFF. The CDR3, as DNA: TGTGCCAGCACGCAGGGATTAGAAGCTTTCTTT.

The chain uses TRBV19 and TRBJ2-5; 9 nucleotides line up with TRBD2. This CDR3 is 14 amino acids long. The trim removed 5 bases at V and 3 bases at J, leaving 4 bases unmatched. CDR1 and CDR2 from the germline V gene are LNHDA and SQIVND (reference sequence). CDR3 loop: CASSQASGKETQYF. As DNA, the CDR3 is TGTGCCAGTAGTCAGGCTAGCGGGAAAGAGACCCAGTACTTC. The full variable domain, its missing parts supplied by reference TRBV19 and TRBJ2-5, is DGGITQSPKYLFRKEGQNVTLSCEQNLNHDAMYWYRQDPGQGLRLIYYSQIVNDFQKGDIAEGYSVSREKKESFPLTVTSAQKNPTAFYLCASSQASGKETQYFGPGTRLLVL.